Only one count was recorded for the clone carrying this T cell receptor beta chain. Its specificity is unknown. This record comes from a study of T cell responses to AZD1222 COVID-19 vaccine. Overall study results and limits: The donors showed a predominance of white British ancestry and of females, with possible underestimation of clonal diversity.

Germline V gene sequence: CDR1 SGHNT, CDR2 YENEEA. The CDR3 sequence is 15 residues long. V lost 5 bases, J lost 4 bases, and 17 bases lay in between. The assay was immunoSEQ multiplex PCR, and TCRdb's table has in-frame clones only and misses some. The sample carries about 180,000 clones, over 75% recorded once. The rearrangement joins TRBV11-3 to TRBJ1-2, with D perhaps TRBD1 (6 bases). The sequence came from an adult in good health. The specimen was peripheral blood, collected on day 0 of AZD1222 vaccination. CDR3 sequence: CASSTSQGGLYGYTF. CDR3 in DNA: TGTGCCAGCAGCACCTCACAGGGTGGGCTCTATGGCTACACCTTC.